These 5 T cell receptor beta chains were all obtained from the same sample, sequenced in a study of cytomegalovirus exposure and HLA in healthy donors. This table comes from immunoSEQ multiplex PCR, and its TCRdb copy is limited to in-frame clones, with some not included. The data show tens of thousands of clones, roughly 92% seen once. The sample consisted of PBMCs. The source is a woman in her thirties in good health and CMV-seropositive.

The chain employs TRBV5-6 and TRBJ2-1; 12 bases agree with TRBD2. There are 13 residues in the CDR3. CDR1 and CDR2 from the germline V gene are SGHDT and YYEEEE. The V segment lost 2 bases and the J segment 10 bases; nucleotides outside the gene matches: 1. The CDR3 loop is CASSLGLAGEQFF. CDR3 nucleotide sequence: TGTGCCAGCAGCTTAGGACTAGCGGGAGAGCAGTTCTTC.

The rearrangement links TRBV2 to TRBJ1-1; no definite D call. The V end lost 6 bases, the J end lost 3 bases, and 14 bases lay between the germline ends. The CDR3 is 14 amino acids. CDR1 is SNHLY, CDR2 FYNNEI, per germline. CDR3 in amino acids: CASRALSGYTEAFF. In DNA form, the CDR3 reads TGTGCCAGCAGGGCCTTAAGCGGGTACACTGAAGCTTTCTTT.

This chain uses TRBV27 with TRBJ1-2; D remains ambiguous. The V end was cut by 3 bases, the J end by 1 base, with 12 bases between. The CDR3 length is 15 residues. CDR1 and CDR2 from the germline V gene are MNHEY and SMNVEV (reference sequence). CDR3 sequence (DNA): TGTGCCAGCAGTTTTTTGCCCTACTATAACTATGGCTACACCTTC. It codes for CASSFLPYYNYGYTF.

The V gene is TRBV28, the J gene TRBJ2-1; D is ambiguous. V was trimmed by 7 bases and J by 0 bases, leaving 7 bases between them. Germline-derived CDR1 and CDR2 are MDHEN and SYDVKM. The CDR3 is made up of 13 amino acids. The CDR3 DNA reads TGTGCCAGCATGAATAGCTCCTACAATGAGCAGTTCTTC. Protein: CASMNSSYNEQFF.

The chain recombines TRBV4-3 with TRBJ1-4; possible D gene TRBD1, 5 bases. V lost 2 bases and J lost 8, with 15 bases in between. This CDR3 contains 15 residues. Germline V gene lookup returns CDR1 LGHNA and CDR2 YSLEER. In nucleotides, the CDR3 is TGCGCCAGCAGCCAACCCGGGGCCGGGAGGGAAAAACTGTTTTTT. Translating it yields CASSQPGAGREKLFF.